The 8 T cell receptor beta chains below were found in one sample sequenced in a study of blood T cell repertoires in COVID-19 (dated by TCRdb to 2020 to 2022). The library was produced with the immunoSEQ multiplex PCR assay. TCRdb took this table from immuneACCESS and kept in-frame rearrangements with V and J called. Such tables lack part of the clones; where checked against another copy, unresolved V genes explain under half of the gap, and the rest is unexplained. Across this sample there are roughly 300,000 clones, with about 84% seen only once. The ten largest make up 1.5% to 2% of the sample. The specimen sequenced was peripheral blood. All receptors come from a woman in her forties or fifties with acute or convalescent COVID-19.

V gene TRBV13 combines with J gene TRBJ2-3, with TRBD2 matching over 11 bases. After removal of 5 bases from V and 2 bases from J, the junction contained 9 bases not matched to a gene. Per germline, CDR1 PRHDT and CDR2 FYEKMQ (reference sequence). The CDR3 has 17 residues. CDR3 nucleotide sequence: TGTGCCAGCAGCAAGGGACTAGCGGAAGTAATCACAGATACGCAGTATTTT. Amino acids: CASSKGLAEVITDTQYF. The full variable domain, with the rest looked up from reference TRBV13 and TRBJ2-3, is AAGVIQSPRHLIKEKRETATLKCYPIPRHDTVYWYQQGPGQDPQFLISFYEKMQSDKGSIPDRFSAQQFSDYHSELNMSSLELGDSALYFCASSKGLAEVITDTQYFGPGTRLTVL.

This chain links TRBV6-5 with TRBJ1-6; D unclear. Between the trimmed V and J ends, which lost 0 bases and 8 bases, there was a span of 8 bases. Germline-derived CDR1 and CDR2 are MNHEY and SVGAGI. The CDR3 covers 14 residues. This CDR3 reads CASSYSRGDSPLHF. CDR3 nucleotide sequence: TGTGCCAGCAGTTACTCACGGGGTGATTCACCCCTCCACTTT.

In DNA form, the CDR3 reads TGTGCCAGCAGTTTAGATGGGGGACTCGAGCAGTACTTC. Amino acid sequence: CASSLDGGLEQYF. The chain combines TRBV28 with TRBJ2-7; D is possibly TRBD2 (6 bases). V dropped 2 bases and J dropped 6 bases, with 11 bases sitting between them. CDR1 is MDHEN and CDR2 is SYDVKM in the germline V gene. This CDR3 is 13 amino acids long.

This sequence joins TRBV29-1 and TRBJ1-2; D may be TRBD1 (5 bases). This CDR3 contains 14 residues. Trimming removed 5 bases from V and 4 bases from J, with 17 bases in between. Germline V gene sequence: CDR1 SQVTM, CDR2 ANQGSEA. The CDR3 region has the DNA TGCAGCGTTACCGGGACGGGGGGTACCTATGGCTACACCTTC. It codes for CSVTGTGGTYGYTF.

V and J are TRBV7-6 and TRBJ1-1; 7 nucleotides agree with TRBD1. V lost 3 bases, J lost 7 bases, and 8 bases stayed unmatched. Germline assignment: CDR1 SGHVS and CDR2 FNYEAQ. The CDR3 runs to 14 residues. The CDR3 region is CASSLMLRDSEAFF. CDR3 bases: TGTGCCAGCAGCTTGATGCTGCGGGACAGTGAAGCTTTCTTT. Together with reference TRBV7-6 and TRBJ1-1, the CDR3 gives the full variable domain: GAGVSQSPRYKVTKRGQDVALRCDPISGHVSLYWYRQALGQGPEFLTYFNYEAQQDKSGLPNDRFSAERPEGSISTLTIQRTEQRDSAMYRCASSLMLRDSEAFFGQGTRLTVV.

V usage is TRBV28 and J usage is TRBJ2-7; 10 nucleotides line up with TRBD2. Germline CDR1 is MDHEN and CDR2 is SYDVKM. The CDR3 loop spans 16 amino acids. The trim removed 6 bases at V and 4 bases at J, leaving 12 bases unmatched. CDR3 loop: CASSTPSSGGEYEQYF. The CDR3 DNA reads TGTGCCAGCAGCACTCCCTCTAGCGGGGGAGAGTACGAGCAGTACTTC.

A note on this clone: A read error may account for a junction end that differs from germline. Here the CDR3 reads CASSLFSGDGEVF. The CDR3 DNA reads TGTGCCAGCAGTTTATTCAGCGGGGACGGGGAGGTCTTC. This chain links TRBV27 with TRBJ2-1; 7 bases align to TRBD2. The CDR3 loop spans 13 amino acids. CDR1 and CDR2 (germline): MNHEY, SMNVEV (reference sequence).

The chain links TRBV4-1 to TRBJ2-1; 9 nucleotides line up with TRBD2. V lost 0 bases and J lost 8; bases outside the gene matches: 8. The CDR3 has 16 amino acids. Germline V gives CDR1 MGHRA, CDR2 YSYEKL. The CDR3 spells CASSQEGLAGWDEQFF. The CDR3 DNA sequence: TGCGCCAGCAGCCAAGAAGGCCTAGCGGGATGGGATGAGCAGTTCTTC.